The clone carrying this T cell receptor beta chain was observed many times. Antigen unknown. Arm-PCR of CDR3 regions and iRepertoire HTBI primers were the basis on which TCR beta libraries were built. TCRdb re-called the multiplex PCR reads through MiXCR, storing one row per CDR3 protein. The sample holds roughly 530,000 distinct CDR3 sequences, more than 15% seen once. V lost 6 bases and J 0 bases, leaving 11 bases between the germline ends. Germline V gene data show CDR1 as MDHEN and CDR2 as SYDVKM. This CDR3 is 14 amino acids long. Time point in this sample: newly diagnosed GD, antithyroid drugs for less than 3 months. Preparation of the TCR library used RNA extracted from PBMCs. The authors diagnosed Graves' disease using American Thyroid Association guidelines. The record originates from a study of regulatory T cells in long-lasting Graves disease. Overall study findings and caveats: Persistent disease favored TRBV28, TRBJ1-2 and TRBJ2-5.

These sequences were also reported in another study, on T cells in Graves' hyperthyroidism and ophthalmopathy. As reported in that work: Hyperthyroidism was newly diagnosed in patients aged 18 to 65 (duration under 2 months). Patients with uncontrolled infections, other autoimmune diseases, pregnancy or lactation were excluded.

The chain employs TRBV28 and TRBJ1-1; tentative D call: TRBD1 (6 bases). This TCR came from a woman aged 35-65 years with Graves disease. Specimen: peripheral blood mononuclear cells (PBMCs), collected at new diagnosis, from a patient treated with antithyroid drugs. The CDR3 region has the DNA TGTGCCAGCAGCTTGGGGACATTGAACACTGAAGCTTTCTTT. Protein: CASSLGTLNTEAFF.